This entry describes one T cell receptor beta chain. What it binds is unknown. The PCR contained 60 Vbeta and 13 Jbeta primers. Assay: immunoSEQ multiplex PCR; the TCRdb copy retains only in-frame clones and omits some. The top ten clones hold about 4.3% of a sample with around 100,000 clones, about 80% of them seen once. The CDR3 consists of 13 residues. The ends were cut back, 3 bases at V and 6 bases at J, with 9 bases in the middle. Per the germline V gene, CDR1 is SGHNT and CDR2 is YYREEE (reference sequence). The data were obtained in a study of cytomegalovirus exposure and HLA in healthy donors. General study findings and limits: Clonal expansion, a later analysis showed, was greater in HLA-associated TCR beta chains than in equally common others. In a later analysis, the majority of CMV-associated beta chains seemingly showed HLA restriction.

The TCR sequence derives from a middle-aged man in good health and CMV-seronegative. Material for sequencing was PBMCs. V is TRBV5-4 and J is TRBJ2-2, with unresolved D. This CDR3 reads CASSSTLAGELFF. DNA of the CDR3: TGTGCCAGCAGCTCTACTTTGGCCGGGGAGCTGTTTTTT.